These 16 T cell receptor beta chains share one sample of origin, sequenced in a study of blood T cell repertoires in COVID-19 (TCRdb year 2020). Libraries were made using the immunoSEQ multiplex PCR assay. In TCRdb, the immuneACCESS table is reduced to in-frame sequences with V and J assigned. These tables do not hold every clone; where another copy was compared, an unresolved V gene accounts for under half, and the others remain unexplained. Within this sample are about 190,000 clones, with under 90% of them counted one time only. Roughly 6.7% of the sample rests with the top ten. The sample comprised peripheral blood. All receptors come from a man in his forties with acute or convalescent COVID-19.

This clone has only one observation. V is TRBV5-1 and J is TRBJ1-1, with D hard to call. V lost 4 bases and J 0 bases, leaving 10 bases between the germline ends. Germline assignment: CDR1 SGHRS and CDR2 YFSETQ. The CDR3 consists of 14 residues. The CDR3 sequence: CASSREPMNTEAFF. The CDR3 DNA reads TGCGCCAGCAGCCGGGAACCCATGAACACTGAAGCTTTCTTT.

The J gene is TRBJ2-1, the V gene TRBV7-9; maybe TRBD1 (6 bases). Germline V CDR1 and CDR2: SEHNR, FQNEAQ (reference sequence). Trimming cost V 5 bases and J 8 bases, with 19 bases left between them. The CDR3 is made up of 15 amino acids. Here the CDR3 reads CASSPLGATADEQFF. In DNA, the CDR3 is TGTGCCAGCAGCCCCCTGGGGGCGACGGCGGATGAGCAGTTCTTC.

The CDR3 DNA reads as TGTGCCAGCAGGCGGGAGCCCACTCCGACTAATGAAAAACTGTTTTTT. Its protein is CASRREPTPTNEKLFF. The V gene is TRBV5-5, the J gene TRBJ1-4; D unresolved. The V end was cut by 5 bases, the J end by 2 bases, with 16 bases between. Germline CDR1 SGHKS, CDR2 YYEKEE (reference sequence). The CDR3 has 16 amino acids.

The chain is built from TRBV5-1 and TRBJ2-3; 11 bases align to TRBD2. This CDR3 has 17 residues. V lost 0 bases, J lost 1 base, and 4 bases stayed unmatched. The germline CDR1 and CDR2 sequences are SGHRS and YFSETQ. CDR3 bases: TGCGCCAGCAGCTTGGCCCCACTAGCGGGGGGCACAGATACGCAGTATTTT. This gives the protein CASSLAPLAGGTDTQYF.

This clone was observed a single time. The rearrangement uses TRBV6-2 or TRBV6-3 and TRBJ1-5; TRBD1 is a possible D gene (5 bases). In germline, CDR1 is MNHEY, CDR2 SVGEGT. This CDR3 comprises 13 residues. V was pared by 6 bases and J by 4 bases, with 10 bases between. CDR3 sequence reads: CASSDRRNQPQHF. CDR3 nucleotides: TGTGCCAGCAGCGACAGAAGAAATCAGCCCCAGCATTTT.

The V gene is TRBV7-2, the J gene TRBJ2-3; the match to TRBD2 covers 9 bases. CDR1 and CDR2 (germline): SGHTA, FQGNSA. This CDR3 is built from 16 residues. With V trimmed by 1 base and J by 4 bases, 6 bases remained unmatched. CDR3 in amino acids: CASSLGGGGASDTQYF. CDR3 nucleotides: TGTGCCAGCAGCTTAGGTGGCGGGGGGGCGTCAGATACGCAGTATTTT.

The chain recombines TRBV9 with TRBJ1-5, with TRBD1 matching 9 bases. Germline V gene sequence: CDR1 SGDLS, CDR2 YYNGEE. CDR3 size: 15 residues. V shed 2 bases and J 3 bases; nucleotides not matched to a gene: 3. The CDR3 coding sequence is TGTGCCAGCAGCGTGGGACAGGGCCCCAATCAGCCCCAGCATTTT. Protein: CASSVGQGPNQPQHF. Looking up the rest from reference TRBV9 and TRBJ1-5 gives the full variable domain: DSGVTQTPKHLITATGQRVTLRCSPRSGDLSVYWYQQSLDQGLQFLIQYYNGEERAKGNILERFSAQQFPDLHSELNLSSLELGDSALYFCASSVGQGPNQPQHFGDGTRLSIL.

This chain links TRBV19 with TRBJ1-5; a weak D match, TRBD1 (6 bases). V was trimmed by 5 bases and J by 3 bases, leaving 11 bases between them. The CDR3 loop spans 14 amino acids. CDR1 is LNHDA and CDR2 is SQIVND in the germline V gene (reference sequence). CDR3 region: CASSLQGPNQPQHF. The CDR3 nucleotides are TGTGCCAGTAGTTTACAGGGTCCCAATCAGCCCCAGCATTTT.

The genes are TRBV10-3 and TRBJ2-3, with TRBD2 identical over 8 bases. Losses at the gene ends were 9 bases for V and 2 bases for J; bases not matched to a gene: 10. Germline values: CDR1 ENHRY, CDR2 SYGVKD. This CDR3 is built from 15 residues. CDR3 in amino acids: CAISRGGPSTDTQYF. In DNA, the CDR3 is TGTGCCATTAGTCGGGGGGGGCCTTCCACAGATACGCAGTATTTT.

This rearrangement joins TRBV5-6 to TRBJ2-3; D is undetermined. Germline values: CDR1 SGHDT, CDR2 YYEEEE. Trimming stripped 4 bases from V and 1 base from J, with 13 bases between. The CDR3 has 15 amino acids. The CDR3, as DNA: TGTGCCAGCAGCCTCCTTAGCCGCGGCACAGATACGCAGTATTTT. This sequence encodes CASSLLSRGTDTQYF.

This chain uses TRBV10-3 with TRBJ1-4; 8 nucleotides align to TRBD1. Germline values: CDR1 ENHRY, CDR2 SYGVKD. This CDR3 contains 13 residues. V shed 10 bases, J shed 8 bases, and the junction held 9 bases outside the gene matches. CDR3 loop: CATKTGEDEKLFF. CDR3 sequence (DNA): TGTGCCACAAAGACAGGGGAGGACGAAAAACTGTTTTTT.

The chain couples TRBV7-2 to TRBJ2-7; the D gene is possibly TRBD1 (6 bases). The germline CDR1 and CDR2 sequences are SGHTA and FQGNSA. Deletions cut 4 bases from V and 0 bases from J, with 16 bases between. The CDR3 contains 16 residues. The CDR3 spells CASSYLSWTDSYEQYF. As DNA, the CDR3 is TGTGCCAGCAGCTACCTCTCCTGGACAGACTCCTACGAGCAGTACTTC.

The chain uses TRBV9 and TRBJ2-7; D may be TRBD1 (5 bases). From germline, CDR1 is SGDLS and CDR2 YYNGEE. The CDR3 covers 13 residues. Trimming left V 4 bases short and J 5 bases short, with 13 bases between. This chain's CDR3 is CASSLWGNNEQYF. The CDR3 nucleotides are TGTGCCAGCAGCCTCTGGGGCAACAACGAGCAGTACTTC.

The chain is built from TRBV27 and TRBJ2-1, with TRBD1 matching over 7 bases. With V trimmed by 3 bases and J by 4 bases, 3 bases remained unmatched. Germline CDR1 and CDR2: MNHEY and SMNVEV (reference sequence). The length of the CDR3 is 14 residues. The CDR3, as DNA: TGTGCCAGCAGTTTGATGGGACAGTACAATGAGCAGTTCTTC. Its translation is CASSLMGQYNEQFF.

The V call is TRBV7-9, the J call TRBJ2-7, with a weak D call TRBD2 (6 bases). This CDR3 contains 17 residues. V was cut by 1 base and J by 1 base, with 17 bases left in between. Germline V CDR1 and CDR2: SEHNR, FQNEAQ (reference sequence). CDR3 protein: CASSLGGGAGESYEQYF. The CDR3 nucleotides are TGTGCCAGCAGCTTAGGCGGAGGGGCAGGAGAGTCCTACGAGCAGTACTTC.

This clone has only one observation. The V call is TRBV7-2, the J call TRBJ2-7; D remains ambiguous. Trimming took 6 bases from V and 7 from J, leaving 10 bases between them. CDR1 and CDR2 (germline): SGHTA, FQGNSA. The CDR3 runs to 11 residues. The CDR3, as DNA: TGTGCCAGCAGTCCCCTCGTGGAGCAGTACTTC. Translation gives CASSPLVEQYF.